These 3 T cell receptor beta chains came from one sample sequenced in a study of blood T cell repertoires in COVID-19. Clones were read by immunoSEQ multiplex PCR, and TCRdb kept only the in-frame ones, dropping some. The sample contains some 400,000 clones, around 87% of which appear only once. Input material: peripheral blood. These receptor sequences come from a man younger than 35 with active or convalescent COVID-19.

CDR3 sequence: CASSLQGAAFGYTF. The CDR3 bases are TGTGCCAGCAGTTTACAGGGGGCGGCTTTTGGCTACACCTTC. The genes are TRBV28 and TRBJ1-2, with 8 nucleotides matching TRBD1. Per germline, CDR1 MDHEN and CDR2 SYDVKM. The ends lost 2 bases at V and 7 bases at J; junction bases unmatched: 6. The CDR3 has 14 residues.

This chain uses TRBV13 with TRBJ1-1, with 7 bases matching TRBD1. In germline, CDR1 is PRHDT, CDR2 FYEKMQ (reference sequence). With V trimmed by 5 bases and J by 4 bases, 7 bases remained unmatched. This CDR3 has 14 amino acids. The CDR3 here is CASSIIDRATEAFF. The CDR3 region has the DNA TGTGCCAGCAGCATCATCGACAGGGCCACTGAAGCTTTCTTT.

V gene TRBV30 combines with J gene TRBJ2-2; tentative D call: TRBD2 (5 bases). Germline V gene sequence: CDR1 GTSNPN, CDR2 SVGIG (reference sequence). The V and J ends lost 3 bases and 3 bases respectively, with 8 bases between them. This CDR3 is 13 amino acids long. The DNA of the CDR3 is TGTGCCTGGAGCGCGGGTTACACCGGGGAGCTGTTTTTT. Its protein is CAWSAGYTGELFF.